The 30 T cell receptor beta chains below all came from one sample that was sequenced in a study of T cells after yellow fever vaccination (dated by TCRdb to the late 2010s). The method behind the library was 5' RACE. For sequencing, an Illumina HiSeq 2500 was employed. TCRdb trimmed public reads at Q25 via fastp, called clones via MiXCR and kept in-frame beta chains. Records with the same CDR3 protein are collapsed into one entry carrying the most frequent genes and DNA. Recorded for this sample are roughly 120,000 distinct CDR3 sequences; about 7% of them occurred a single time. Approximately 2.7% of the sample lies in the top ten. The treatment or condition label, as the study defines it: live attenuated yellow fever vaccine strain. The starting material was CD4+ T cells sorted from PBMCs, obtained more than 40 days after the first yellow fever vaccination. These receptors were obtained from a man younger than 35 who received the YFV17D yellow fever vaccine.

At least ten counts were recorded for this clonotype. The chain joins TRBV15 to TRBJ1-6, with unresolved D. The CDR3 sequence is 15 residues long. Between the trimmed V and J ends, which lost 1 base and 0 bases, there was a span of 4 bases. Germline V lookup: CDR1 LNHNV, CDR2 YYDKDF (reference sequence). This CDR3 reads CATSRVVSYNSPLHF. CDR3 sequence (DNA): TGTGCCACCAGCAGAGTCGTCTCCTATAATTCACCCCTCCACTTT.

This clonotype came up many times. The rearrangement joins TRBV18 to TRBJ2-3; D ambiguous. Germline V gene data show CDR1 as KGHSH and CDR2 as LQKENI. This CDR3 has 14 residues. The V gene lost 3 bases and the J gene lost 5 bases, with 12 bases spanning the gap. Here the CDR3 reads CASSPQDLQDTQYF. In DNA, the CDR3 is TGTGCCAGCTCACCCCAAGACTTACAAGATACGCAGTATTTT.

The rearrangement joins TRBV9 to TRBJ2-1; D gene uncertain. Germline V gene data show CDR1 as SGDLS and CDR2 as YYNGEE. Trimming left V 0 bases short and J 8 bases short, with 12 bases between. The CDR3 consists of 14 residues. Written as DNA, the CDR3 is TGTGCCAGCAGCGTAGCATGGATCTGGGATGAGCAGTTCTTC. Protein product: CASSVAWIWDEQFF.

The table lists this clonotype with many counts. The V and J genes are TRBV6-2 or TRBV6-3 and TRBJ1-5, with D perhaps matching TRBD1 (6 bases). V was pared by 8 bases and J by 2 bases, with 10 bases between. CDR1 and CDR2 (germline): MNHEY, SVGEGT. CDR3 length: 13 residues. CDR3 nucleotide sequence: TGTGCCAGCGGGGGCACGGGCAATCAGCCCCAGCATTTT. Translation: CASGGTGNQPQHF.

This clonotype was seen repeatedly, ten times or more. V gene TRBV5-1 combines with J gene TRBJ2-3; no clear D gene. Trimming stripped 0 bases from V and 2 bases from J, with 7 bases between. Looked up from germline, CDR1 is SGHRS and CDR2 is YFSETQ. The CDR3 totals 14 residues. The CDR3 is CASSLDFSTDTQYF. CDR3 nucleotide sequence: TGCGCCAGCAGCTTGGACTTTTCCACAGATACGCAGTATTTT.

Ten or more counts support this clonotype. The rearrangement links TRBV11-2 to TRBJ2-5; the D gene is possibly TRBD1 (6 bases). Germline V CDR1 and CDR2: SGHAT, FQNNGV. The ends were cut back, 2 bases at V and 8 bases at J, with 15 bases in the middle. The CDR3 length is 14 residues. CDR3 coding DNA: TGTGCCAGCAGCTTAATAAGGGGGAAGAGAACCCAGTACTTC. Its translation is CASSLIRGKRTQYF.

The J gene is TRBJ2-3, the V gene TRBV7-3, with 10 bases identical to TRBD2. The V and J ends lost 6 bases and 3 bases, in that order; junction bases with no gene match: 12. Germline V CDR1 and CDR2: SGHTA, FQGTGA. CDR3 length equals 17 residues. The CDR3 nucleotides are TGTGCCAGCAGTCGAGAATCTACTAGCGGGGCGACAGATACGCAGTATTTT. Translated: CASSRESTSGATDTQYF.

This clonotype was counted many times. This chain links TRBV7-3 with TRBJ2-1; tentatively, D is TRBD2 (6 bases). This CDR3 has 20 residues. Deletions cut 5 bases from V and 10 bases from J, with 36 bases between. The germline CDR1 and CDR2 sequences are SGHTA and FQGTGA. The CDR3 DNA sequence: TGTGCCAGCAGCCCATCCCCCCTCAAGGCTAGCCCCCAAGGCCGGGAGGAGCAGTTCTTC. It yields the protein CASSPSPLKASPQGREEQFF.

V is TRBV5-1 and J is TRBJ2-2, with 10 bases lining up with TRBD2. Germline V lookup: CDR1 SGHRS, CDR2 YFSETQ. Unmatched junction bases numbered 5, after V lost 0 bases and J lost 0 bases. The CDR3 consists of 18 residues. The CDR3 nucleotides are TGCGCCAGCAGCTTGGCCCTAGCGGGGGCCACGAACACCGGGGAGCTGTTTTTT. Protein product: CASSLALAGATNTGELFF.

At least ten counts were recorded for this clonotype. V is TRBV18 and J is TRBJ1-2; D gene uncertain. The CDR3 loop spans 16 amino acids. Deletions cut 4 bases from V and 3 bases from J, with 18 bases between. From germline, CDR1 is KGHSH and CDR2 LQKENI. CDR3 sequence reads: CASSQNTQVSDYGYTF. As DNA, the CDR3 is TGTGCCAGCTCACAGAATACCCAGGTTTCGGACTATGGCTACACCTTC.

This clonotype was observed at least ten times. The chain couples TRBV6-1 to TRBJ1-1, with D maybe TRBD1 (5 bases). This CDR3 has 13 amino acids. The V end lost 7 bases, the J end lost 4 bases, and 13 bases lay between the germline ends. Germline lookup yields CDR1 MNHNS and CDR2 SASEGT. The CDR3 DNA sequence: TGTGCCAGCATCAACACGGGGGGCACTGAAGCTTTCTTT. It yields the protein CASINTGGTEAFF.

The sample holds a few counts of this clonotype. V is TRBV5-1 and J is TRBJ1-6; no definite D call. Trimming cost V 1 base and J 4 bases, with 9 bases left between them. This CDR3 comprises 15 residues. CDR1 is SGHRS and CDR2 is YFSETQ in the germline V gene. The CDR3 is CASSLMAEYNSPLHF. The CDR3 nucleotides read TGCGCCAGCAGCTTGATGGCGGAATATAATTCACCCCTCCACTTT.

This clonotype was seen repeatedly, ten times or more. The chain carries TRBV9 and TRBJ2-1; 7 bases are shared with TRBD1. Germline lookup yields CDR1 SGDLS and CDR2 YYNGEE. The CDR3 extends over 16 amino acids. Trimming cost V 0 bases and J 7 bases; bases outside gene matches: 10. CDR3 residues: CASSVGGRGIGNEQFF. Here the CDR3 DNA reads TGTGCCAGCAGCGTAGGGGGCAGGGGGATAGGAAATGAGCAGTTCTTC.

This clonotype showed up just a few times. CDR3 protein: CASSLKRGGLDEQFF. DNA for the CDR3: TGTGCCAGCAGCTTGAAGCGGGGGGGCCTCGATGAGCAGTTCTTC. This rearrangement joins TRBV7-9 to TRBJ2-1; 10 nucleotides agree with TRBD2. The CDR3 has 15 amino acids. CDR1 is SEHNR, CDR2 FQNEAQ, per germline (reference sequence). V trimming: 3 bases; J trimming: 8 bases; junction bases outside the gene matches: 7. The variable domain in full, completed from reference TRBV7-9 and TRBJ2-1, reads DTGVSQNPRHKITKRGQNVTFRCDPISEHNRLYWYRQTLGQGPEFLTYFQNEAQLEKSRLLSDRFSAERPKGSFSTLEIQRTEQGDSAMYLCASSLKRGGLDEQFFGPGTRLTVL.

This clonotype was seen at least ten times. The gene calls are TRBV7-2 and TRBJ2-5; D might be TRBD2 (5 bases). Germline lookup yields CDR1 SGHTA and CDR2 FQGNSA. CDR3 length: 13 amino acids. The germline V and J ends were trimmed by 6 bases and 0 bases, with 8 bases remaining between them. The CDR3 bases are TGTGCCAGCAGTCCGGGGTACCAAGAGACCCAGTACTTC. Translated, it gives CASSPGYQETQYF.

This clonotype was seen repeatedly, ten times or more. The chain employs TRBV7-8 and TRBJ2-7; tentatively, D is TRBD1 or TRBD2 (5 bases each). With 5 bases removed from V and 5 bases from J, the gap between germline ends came to 13 bases. The CDR3 runs 13 residues. The germline CDR1 and CDR2 sequences are SGHVS and FQNEAQ. The CDR3 region has the DNA TGTGCCAGCAGCCCGACCAGGGACCACGAGCAGTACGTC. It specifies CASSPTRDHEQYV.

The genes are TRBV7-8 and TRBJ2-5; 11 positions agree with TRBD2. The trim removed 4 bases at V and 7 bases at J, leaving 11 bases unmatched. The germline V gene encodes CDR1 SGHVS and CDR2 FQNEAQ. This CDR3 comprises 16 residues. The CDR3 loop is CASSSPLAGVWGTQYF. The CDR3 DNA reads TGTGCCAGCAGCTCTCCACTAGCGGGGGTTTGGGGGACCCAGTACTTC.

The genes are TRBV5-1 and TRBJ1-4, with D perhaps TRBD1 (6 bases). The CDR3 is 16 amino acids. V lost 5 bases to trimming and J lost 0 bases, with 14 bases between them. Germline V gene sequence: CDR1 SGHRS, CDR2 YFSETQ. The CDR3 reads CASRKMDRATNEKLFF. The CDR3 nucleotides read TGCGCCAGCAGAAAGATGGACAGAGCAACTAATGAAAAACTGTTTTTT.

This rearrangement joins TRBV5-4 to TRBJ2-1; unclear D gene. V was clipped by 3 bases and J by 5 bases, with 6 bases between them. Germline CDR1 SGHNT, CDR2 YYREEE (reference sequence). The CDR3 sequence is 12 residues long. CDR3 region: CASSSDNNEQFF. The CDR3 DNA follows: TGTGCCAGCAGCTCCGATAACAATGAGCAGTTCTTC.

The chain is built from TRBV7-2 and TRBJ1-1; D is undetermined. This CDR3 spans 14 amino acids. Trimming stripped 1 base from V and 1 base from J, with 7 bases between. Per the germline V gene, CDR1 is SGHTA and CDR2 is FQGNSA. CDR3 sequence (DNA): TGTGCCAGCAGCTTAGATTTCGGGAACACTGAAGCTTTCTTT. This sequence encodes CASSLDFGNTEAFF.

This clonotype was detected ten times or more. The chain recombines TRBV21-1 with TRBJ2-1; the tabulated D call, TRBD1, remains unverified against the DNA. TRBV21-1 is annotated as a pseudogene. The CDR3 consists of 15 residues. Written as DNA, the CDR3 is TGTGCCAGCAGCTACAGGGTGGTCTCCTACAATGAGCAGTTCTTC. It encodes CASSYRVVSYNEQFF.

Regarding this clonotype: One base away lies a much larger clone, so this may be a sequencing read error. The rearrangement uses TRBV6-5 and TRBJ2-4, with D possibly being TRBD2 (6 bases). The V gene's germline CDR1 is MNHEY and CDR2 SVGAGI. Trimming shortened V by 0 bases and J by 14 bases, and 11 bases separated the two germline ends. The CDR3 spans 12 residues. The CDR3 DNA is TGTGCCAGCAGTTACTCGACTAGTTCGAAGTACTTC. This sequence encodes CASSYSTSSKYF.

Ten or more counts support this clonotype. The chain is built from TRBV7-2 and TRBJ1-6, with TRBD1 matching 7 bases. Germline-derived CDR1 and CDR2 are SGHTA and FQGNSA. Trimming took 4 bases from V and 6 from J; bases not matched to a gene: 9. The CDR3 is 16 residues long. CDR3 sequence: CASSSRQGTANSPLHF. The CDR3, as DNA: TGTGCCAGCAGCTCAAGACAGGGAACCGCTAATTCACCCCTCCACTTT.

At least ten counts were recorded for this clonotype. V usage is TRBV5-5 and J usage is TRBJ2-7; D unresolved. Germline lookup yields CDR1 SGHKS and CDR2 YYEKEE (reference sequence). V dropped 0 bases and J dropped 3 bases, with 7 bases sitting between them. The CDR3 sequence is 13 residues long. The CDR3 DNA reads as TGTGCCAGCAGCTTGGAAGACGACTACGAGCAGTACGTC. Amino acids: CASSLEDDYEQYV.

Only a few counts were recorded for this clonotype. The chain carries TRBV7-7 and TRBJ2-7; possibly TRBD2 for D (5 bases). The CDR3 consists of 13 residues. V lost 4 bases to trimming and J lost 6 bases, with 13 bases between them. CDR1 and CDR2 from the germline V gene are SSHAT and FNYEAQ (reference sequence). This CDR3 reads CASSSTHGGEQYF. In nucleotides, the CDR3 is TGTGCCAGCAGCTCAACACATGGAGGCGAGCAGTACTTC.

This sequence joins TRBV10-3 and TRBJ2-1; 9 nucleotides align to TRBD1. CDR3 size: 13 residues. Trimming cost V 10 bases and J 5 bases; bases outside gene matches: 6. Germline values: CDR1 ENHRY, CDR2 SYGVKD. DNA of the CDR3: TGTGCCACCACCGGGACAGGGAACAATGAGCAGTTCTTC. Protein sequence: CATTGTGNNEQFF.

Regarding this clonotype: A much larger clone is a single base away; this may be a read error. V usage is TRBV3-1 and J usage is TRBJ2-5; 7 bases match TRBD1. V was clipped by 4 bases and J by 5 bases; unmatched bases: 4. From germline, CDR1 is LGHDT and CDR2 YNNKEL (reference sequence). This CDR3 region has 13 residues. CDR3 residues: CASSPTGLETQYF. In DNA form, the CDR3 reads TGTGCCAGCAGCCCGACAGGGTTGGAGACCCAGTACTTC.

The sample holds many counts of this clonotype. The gene calls are TRBV6-1 and TRBJ1-1; TRBD1 matches 7 bases. The junction had 19 bases not matched to a gene; V was cut back by 11 bases and J by 4 bases. Germline V CDR1 and CDR2: MNHNS, SASEGT. CDR3 length: 16 residues. This CDR3 is CAPLRSRGIFATEAFF. The CDR3 region has the DNA TGTGCCCCTCTCCGGAGCAGGGGGATTTTCGCCACTGAAGCTTTCTTT.

J is TRBJ2-1 and V is TRBV30, with D possibly being TRBD2 (6 bases). Trimming stripped 5 bases from V and 3 bases from J, with 14 bases between. CDR3 length equals 14 residues. Germline V gene data show CDR1 as GTSNPN and CDR2 as SVGIG (reference sequence). The CDR3 loop reads CAWATRGRYNEQFF. The CDR3 DNA sequence: TGTGCCTGGGCGACTAGGGGCCGCTACAATGAGCAGTTCTTC.

In its sample, this clonotype was seen a few times. Since a much larger clone is just one base distant, this may be a read error. The chain has TRBV6-5 and TRBJ2-3, with 7 bases lining up with TRBD2. With 0 bases clipped from V and 6 bases from J, the junction kept 6 bases outside the gene matches. The CDR3 has 15 residues. Germline CDR1 is MNHEY and CDR2 is SVGAGI. The CDR3 nucleotides read TGTGCCAGCAGTTACTCGTGGGAGGGAGATGATACGCAGTATTTT. It encodes CASSYSWEGDDTQYF.